Each of the 14 T cell receptor beta chains below was sequenced from the same sample in a study of T cells after yellow fever vaccination. Each CDR3 protein is one row after TCRdb ran MiXCR on the 5' RACE reads. The table includes around 400,000 distinct CDR3 sequences, 11% detected once. The sample consisted of PBMCs, taken on the day of the first yellow fever vaccination. All receptors derive from a man in his late teens or twenties who received the YFV17D yellow fever vaccine.

The gene calls are TRBV9 and TRBJ1-1, with TRBD1 identical over 7 bases. Looked up from germline, CDR1 is SGDLS and CDR2 is YYNGEE. The CDR3 runs 16 residues. The junction had 8 bases not matched to a gene; V was cut back by 3 bases and J by 0 bases. CDR3 in amino acids: CASSGTGPGMNTEAFF. As DNA, the CDR3 is TGTGCCAGCAGCGGGACAGGTCCTGGGATGAACACTGAAGCTTTCTTT.

This clonotype was seen a handful of times. The rearrangement joins TRBV19 to TRBJ1-5, with D perhaps TRBD1 (5 bases). With 4 bases removed from V and 5 bases from J, the gap between germline ends came to 9 bases. Germline CDR1 is LNHDA and CDR2 is SQIVND (reference sequence). CDR3 length: 13 residues. CDR3 DNA: TGTGCCAGTAGTAGGGGGTTAGATCAGCCCCAGCATTTT. Protein sequence: CASSRGLDQPQHF.

This clonotype appeared a few times. CDR3 nucleotide sequence: TGTGCCAGCAACCGGGAGCAGGGGGACACTGAAGCTTTCTTT. This codes for CASNREQGDTEAFF. The chain links TRBV4-2 to TRBJ1-1; 7 nucleotides line up with TRBD1. The CDR3 has 14 amino acids. Germline-derived CDR1 and CDR2 are LGHNA and YNFKEQ. V dropped 7 bases and J dropped 3; count of bases not matched to a gene: 8.

J is TRBJ2-3 and V is TRBV12-3 or TRBV12-4, with D unclear. This CDR3 spans 14 amino acids. Trimming took off 1 base at V and 4 bases at J, with 9 bases between the two ends. The CDR3 coding sequence is TGTGCCAGCAGTTTAGATAGCCCGGCAGATACGCAGTATTTT. Protein sequence: CASSLDSPADTQYF.

This clonotype showed up just a few times. This chain uses TRBV7-8 with TRBJ1-6, with TRBD1 matching over 10 bases. The CDR3 loop spans 16 amino acids. Germline CDR1 reads SGHVS; CDR2 reads FQNEAQ. The ends lost 5 bases at V and 7 bases at J; junction bases unmatched: 8. The CDR3 is CASSPVTGGPNSPLHF. The CDR3 region has the DNA TGTGCCAGCAGCCCCGTGACAGGGGGCCCAAATTCACCCCTCCACTTT.

This clonotype was seen more than once but under ten times. This chain joins TRBV27 and TRBJ1-5; D remains unclear. The germline CDR1 and CDR2 sequences are MNHEY and SMNVEV (reference sequence). V gave up 5 bases and J gave up 4 bases, with 6 bases separating them. The CDR3 consists of 12 residues. The CDR3 loop is CASSSVNQPQHF. CDR3 DNA: TGTGCCAGCAGTAGCGTTAATCAGCCCCAGCATTTT.

This clonotype was picked up a small number of times. V is TRBV5-4 and J is TRBJ2-7, with D tentatively TRBD2 (6 bases). V was clipped by 5 bases and J by 6 bases, with 15 bases between them. This CDR3 contains 13 residues. Germline V gene lookup returns CDR1 SGHNT and CDR2 YYREEE (reference sequence). CDR3 residues: CASRTAGSVEQYF. The CDR3 DNA follows: TGTGCCAGCAGGACCGCCGGGAGTGTCGAGCAGTACTTC.

This clonotype was seen a handful of times. The CDR3 DNA follows: TGCGCCAGCAGCTTACGAGGGGGCGCGGGTTACGAGCAGTACGTC. This encodes CASSLRGGAGYEQYV. V and J are TRBV5-1 and TRBJ2-7, with 7 nucleotides matching TRBD1. The CDR3 is 15 residues long. The V gene's germline CDR1 is SGHRS and CDR2 YFSETQ. V was clipped by 2 bases and J by 4 bases; unmatched bases: 9.

In this sample, this clonotype turned up many times. DNA for the CDR3: TGTGCCACCAGCCGACCCCCCCTACAGGGAATAGGTCAGCCCCAGCATTTT. Encoded protein: CATSRPPLQGIGQPQHF. This chain connects TRBV15 to TRBJ1-5; TRBD1 might be the D (6 bases). Per the germline V gene, CDR1 is LNHNV and CDR2 is YYDKDF (reference sequence). Between the trimmed V and J ends, which lost 5 bases and 6 bases, there was a span of 23 bases. The CDR3 has 17 amino acids.

There are many counts of this clonotype. This chain uses TRBV5-1 with TRBJ2-3; D is perhaps TRBD1 (5 bases). Between the trimmed V and J ends, which lost 0 bases and 0 bases, there was a span of 11 bases. This CDR3 has 16 amino acids. CDR1 is SGHRS and CDR2 is YFSETQ in the germline V gene. CDR3 coding DNA: TGCGCCAGCAGCTTGGATTCAGGGCTTAGCACAGATACGCAGTATTTT. It codes for CASSLDSGLSTDTQYF. The full variable domain, its missing parts supplied by reference TRBV5-1 and TRBJ2-3, is KAGVTQTPRYLIKTRGQQVTLSCSPISGHRSVSWYQQTPGQGLQFLFEYFSETQRNKGNFPGRFSGRQFSNSRSEMNVSTLELGDSALYLCASSLDSGLSTDTQYFGPGTRLTVL.

This clonotype was observed a handful of times. The rearrangement links TRBV6-5 to TRBJ2-1; the D gene is possibly TRBD2 (6 bases). Trimming took 5 bases from V and 9 from J, leaving 8 bases between them. Germline values: CDR1 MNHEY, CDR2 SVGAGI. The CDR3 has 11 residues. As DNA, the CDR3 is TGTGCCAGCAGTCACGGGGGTGAGCAGTTCTTC. Translating it yields CASSHGGEQFF.

In this sample, this clonotype turned up many times. This chain joins TRBV11-2 and TRBJ2-5, with D possibly matching TRBD2 (7 bases). V was cut by 2 bases and J by 2 bases, with 24 bases left in between. From germline, CDR1 is SGHAT and CDR2 FQNNGV. The CDR3 has 19 amino acids. The CDR3 sequence: CASSLLVGGPVFDQETQYF. CDR3 bases: TGTGCCAGCAGCTTATTGGTGGGGGGGCCGGTATTTGATCAAGAGACCCAGTACTTC.

The chain employs TRBV3-1 and TRBJ2-1, with 8 bases matching TRBD2. Germline lookup yields CDR1 LGHDT and CDR2 YNNKEL (reference sequence). This CDR3 is built from 14 residues. J gave up 6 bases and V 6 bases, and 7 bases lay outside the gene matches. CDR3 DNA sequence: TGTGCCAGCAGGCCTGTCGGGGGGGGCAATGAGCAGTTCTTC. This encodes CASRPVGGGNEQFF.

CDR3 DNA sequence: TGTGCCACCAGCGGACCGGGACAGAACTATGGCTACACCTTC. Protein product: CATSGPGQNYGYTF. The gene calls are TRBV24-1 and TRBJ1-2, with 7 bases identical to TRBD1. The CDR3 spans 14 residues. Germline V gene sequence: CDR1 KGHDR, CDR2 SFDVKD. V lost 7 bases to trimming and J lost 2 bases; unmatched junction nucleotides: 6.